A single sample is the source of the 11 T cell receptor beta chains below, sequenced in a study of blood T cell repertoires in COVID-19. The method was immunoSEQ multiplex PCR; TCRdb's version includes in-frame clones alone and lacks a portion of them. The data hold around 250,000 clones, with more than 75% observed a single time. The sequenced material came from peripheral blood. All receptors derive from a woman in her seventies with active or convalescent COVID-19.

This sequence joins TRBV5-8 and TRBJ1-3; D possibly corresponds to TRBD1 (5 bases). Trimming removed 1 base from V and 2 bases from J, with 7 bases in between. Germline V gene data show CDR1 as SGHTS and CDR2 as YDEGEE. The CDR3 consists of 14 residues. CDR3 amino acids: CASSLMGPGNTIYF. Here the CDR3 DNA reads TGTGCCAGCAGCTTGATGGGGCCTGGAAACACCATATATTTT.

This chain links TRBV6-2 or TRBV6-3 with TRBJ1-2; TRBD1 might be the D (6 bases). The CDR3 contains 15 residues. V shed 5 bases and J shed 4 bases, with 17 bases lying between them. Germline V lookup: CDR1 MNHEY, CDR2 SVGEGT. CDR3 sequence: CASSVSGTRLYGYTF. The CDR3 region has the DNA TGTGCCAGCAGTGTATCCGGGACAAGGCTCTATGGCTACACCTTC.

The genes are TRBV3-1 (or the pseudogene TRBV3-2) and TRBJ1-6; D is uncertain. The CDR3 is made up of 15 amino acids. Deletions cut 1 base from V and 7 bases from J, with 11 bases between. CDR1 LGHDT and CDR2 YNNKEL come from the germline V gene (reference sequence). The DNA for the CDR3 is TGTGCCAGCAGCCAAGCTCACAGCAAAAATTCACCCCTCCACTTT. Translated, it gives CASSQAHSKNSPLHF.

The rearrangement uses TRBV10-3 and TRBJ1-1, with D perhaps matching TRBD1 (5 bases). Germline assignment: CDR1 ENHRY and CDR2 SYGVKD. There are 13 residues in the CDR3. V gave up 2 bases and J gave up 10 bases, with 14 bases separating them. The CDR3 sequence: CAISENRPLRAFF. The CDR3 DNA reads TGTGCCATCAGTGAGAACAGGCCACTACGAGCTTTCTTT.

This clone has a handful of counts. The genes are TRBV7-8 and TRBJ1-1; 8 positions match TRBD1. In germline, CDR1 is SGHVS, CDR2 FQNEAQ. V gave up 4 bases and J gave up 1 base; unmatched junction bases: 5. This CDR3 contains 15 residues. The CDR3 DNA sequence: TGTGCCAGCAGCTCCGCCGGGACAGGGAACACTGAAGCTTTCTTT. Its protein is CASSSAGTGNTEAFF.

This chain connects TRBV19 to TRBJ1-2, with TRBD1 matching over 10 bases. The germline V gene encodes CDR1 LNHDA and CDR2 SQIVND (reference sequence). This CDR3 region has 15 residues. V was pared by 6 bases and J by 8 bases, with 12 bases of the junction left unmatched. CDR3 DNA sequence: TGTGCCAGTAGCCTCGGGACAGGGGACTATATGGGCTACACCTTC. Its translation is CASSLGTGDYMGYTF.

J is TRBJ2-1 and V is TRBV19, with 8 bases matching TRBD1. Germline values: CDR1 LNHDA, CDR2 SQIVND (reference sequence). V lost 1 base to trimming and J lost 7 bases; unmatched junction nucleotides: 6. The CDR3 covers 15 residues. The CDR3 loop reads CASSIGDRGWNEQFF. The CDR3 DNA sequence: TGTGCCAGTAGTATAGGAGACAGGGGTTGGAATGAGCAGTTCTTC.

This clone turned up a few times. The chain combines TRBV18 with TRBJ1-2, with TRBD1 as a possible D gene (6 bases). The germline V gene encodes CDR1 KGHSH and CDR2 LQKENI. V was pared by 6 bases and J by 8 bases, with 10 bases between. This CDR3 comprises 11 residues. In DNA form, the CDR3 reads TGTGCCAGCTCGCTGGGACAAGGCTACACCTTC. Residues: CASSLGQGYTF.

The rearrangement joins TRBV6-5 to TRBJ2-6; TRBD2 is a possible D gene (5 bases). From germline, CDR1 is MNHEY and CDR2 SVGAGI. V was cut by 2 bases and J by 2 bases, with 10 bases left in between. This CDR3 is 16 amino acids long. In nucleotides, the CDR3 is TGTGCCAGCAGTTACCCCGTGGGAGCTGGGGCCAACGTCCTGACTTTC. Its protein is CASSYPVGAGANVLTF.

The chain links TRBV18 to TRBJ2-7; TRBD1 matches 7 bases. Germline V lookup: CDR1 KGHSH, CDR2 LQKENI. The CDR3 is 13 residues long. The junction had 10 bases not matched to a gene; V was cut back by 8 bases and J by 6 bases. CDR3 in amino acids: CASATTGQGEQYF. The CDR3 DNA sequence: TGTGCCAGCGCTACGACAGGGCAAGGCGAGCAGTACTTC.

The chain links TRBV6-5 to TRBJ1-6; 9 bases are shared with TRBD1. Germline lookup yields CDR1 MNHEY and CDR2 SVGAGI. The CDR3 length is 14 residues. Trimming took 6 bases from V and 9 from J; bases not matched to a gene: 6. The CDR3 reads CASRRDRERSPLHF. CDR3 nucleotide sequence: TGTGCCAGCAGGCGGGACAGGGAACGTTCACCCCTCCACTTT.